The 28 T cell receptor beta chains presented below share a single source sample, sequenced in a study of graft-versus-host responses after intestinal transplantation. Their antigens remain unidentified. Data came from immunoSEQ multiplex PCR; TCRdb stores just in-frame clones and leaves some out. The profile covers about 88,000 clones, with around 93% appearing a single time and approximately 0.32% taken by the ten largest. Here the sequenced sample was unstimulated CD4+ T cells sorted from spleen or lymph node cells, taken before transplant. Receptors originate from a human donor who was the organ donor for an intestinal transplant.

CDR3 amino acids: CASSKDRFTDTQYF. The CDR3 DNA is TGTGCCAGCAGCAAGGACAGGTTCACAGATACGCAGTATTTT. This chain joins TRBV5-4 and TRBJ2-3, with 7 bases lining up with TRBD1. This CDR3 is built from 14 residues. Germline assignment: CDR1 SGHNT and CDR2 YYREEE (reference sequence). Trimming removed 4 bases from V and 2 bases from J; junction bases left unmatched: 4.

J is TRBJ1-5 and V is TRBV18; 7 bases agree with TRBD1. Trimming took 1 base from V and 5 from J; bases not matched to a gene: 2. CDR3 length equals 14 residues. Germline V gene lookup returns CDR1 KGHSH and CDR2 LQKENI. The DNA of the CDR3 is TGTGCCAGCTCACCACTCGACAGGGATCAGCCCCAGCATTTT. Translating gives CASSPLDRDQPQHF. The variable domain in full, with the rest retrieved from reference TRBV18 and TRBJ1-5, is NAGVMQNPRHLVRRRGQEARLRCSPMKGHSHVYWYRQLPEEGLKFMVYLQKENIIDESGMPKERFSAEFPKEGPSILRIQQVVRGDSAAYFCASSPLDRDQPQHFGDGTRLSIL.

The chain couples TRBV23-1 to TRBJ2-6; 10 positions agree with TRBD1. TRBV23-1 carries the ORF label, with uncertain function. The CDR3 is 15 amino acids. With V trimmed by 11 bases and J by 2 bases, 6 bases remained unmatched. The CDR3 nucleotides read TGCGCCGCCCCCGGGACAGGGGCTGGGGCCAACGTCCTGACTTTC. Translation: CAAPGTGAGANVLTF.

The genes are TRBV18 and TRBJ1-1, with no clear D. The CDR3 is 15 residues long. The germline V and J ends were trimmed by 3 bases and 7 bases, with 18 bases remaining between them. Germline CDR1 reads KGHSH; CDR2 reads LQKENI. The CDR3 DNA is TGTGCCAGCTCACCCAGCGTGGCAGATCGCCTTGAAGCTTTCTTT. Protein: CASSPSVADRLEAFF. The variable domain in full, completed from reference TRBV18 and TRBJ1-1, reads NAGVMQNPRHLVRRRGQEARLRCSPMKGHSHVYWYRQLPEEGLKFMVYLQKENIIDESGMPKERFSAEFPKEGPSILRIQQVVRGDSAAYFCASSPSVADRLEAFFGQGTRLTVV.

This chain links TRBV6-1 with TRBJ2-3; TRBD1 might be the D (6 bases). This CDR3 region has 14 residues. The germline CDR1 and CDR2 sequences are MNHNS and SASEGT. Trimming took 6 bases from V and 3 from J, leaving 13 bases between them. The CDR3 coding sequence is TGTGCCAGCAGAGTAACAGGGTTTACAGATACGCAGTATTTT. Translation gives CASRVTGFTDTQYF.

The V gene is TRBV18, the J gene TRBJ1-2; 10 bases are a match to TRBD1. The CDR3 sequence is 18 residues long. CDR1 and CDR2 from the germline V gene are KGHSH and LQKENI. After removal of 1 base from V and 2 bases from J, the junction contained 10 bases not matched to a gene. The CDR3 region is CASSPLSTSTGGNYGYTF. For the CDR3, the DNA is TGTGCCAGCTCACCACTCTCCACCTCGACAGGGGGCAACTATGGCTACACCTTC.

This sequence joins TRBV6-5 and TRBJ1-1, with D possibly being TRBD1 (6 bases). This CDR3 is 13 amino acids long. The germline V gene encodes CDR1 MNHEY and CDR2 SVGAGI. Trimming left V 4 bases short and J 3 bases short, with 9 bases between. The CDR3 region is CASSSPGDTEAFF. In nucleotides, the CDR3 is TGTGCCAGCAGTTCTCCAGGGGACACTGAAGCTTTCTTT.

The chain employs TRBV5-6 and TRBJ1-2; TRBD1 might be the D (5 bases). V lost 0 bases and J 3 bases, leaving 9 bases between the germline ends. Germline CDR1 reads SGHDT; CDR2 reads YYEEEE. The CDR3 totals 14 residues. This chain's CDR3 is CASSLEGRYYGYTF. The CDR3 DNA reads as TGTGCCAGCAGCTTGGAGGGGCGATACTATGGCTACACCTTC.

The V and J genes are TRBV7-2 and TRBJ1-1, with D unresolved. The CDR3 extends over 14 amino acids. The germline V gene encodes CDR1 SGHTA and CDR2 FQGNSA. Trimming left V 2 bases short and J 1 base short, with 8 bases between. The CDR3 bases are TGTGCCAGCAGCTTACGGGTTTCGAACACTGAAGCTTTCTTT. Amino acid sequence: CASSLRVSNTEAFF.

J is TRBJ1-6 and V is TRBV7-8; no clear D. Looked up from germline, CDR1 is SGHVS and CDR2 is FQNEAQ. The CDR3 consists of 14 residues. The V gene lost 2 bases and the J gene lost 10 bases, with 12 bases spanning the gap. As DNA, the CDR3 is TGTGCCAGCAGCTTATTAAGGGAGCGGTCACCCCTCCACTTT. Encoded protein: CASSLLRERSPLHF.

The chain uses TRBV2 and TRBJ2-7; TRBD2 agrees at 7 bases. Germline CDR1 and CDR2: SNHLY and FYNNEI. With V trimmed by 2 bases and J by 4 bases, 2 bases remained unmatched. The CDR3 covers 13 residues. The CDR3 DNA is TGTGCCAGCAGTGAAAGGCGGGAGTACGAGCAGTACTTC. Its translation is CASSERREYEQYF.

The V and J genes are TRBV5-1 and TRBJ2-7; D gene unclear. The V end was cut by 2 bases, the J end by 2 bases, with 14 bases between. From germline, CDR1 is SGHRS and CDR2 YFSETQ. The CDR3 runs to 15 residues. The CDR3 region is CASSFGLRAPYEQYF. For the CDR3, the DNA is TGCGCCAGCAGCTTTGGCTTACGAGCGCCCTACGAGCAGTACTTC. Drawing the rest from reference TRBV5-1 and TRBJ2-7, the complete variable domain is KAGVTQTPRYLIKTRGQQVTLSCSPISGHRSVSWYQQTPGQGLQFLFEYFSETQRNKGNFPGRFSGRQFSNSRSEMNVSTLELGDSALYLCASSFGLRAPYEQYFGPGTRLTVT.

This clone was seen a handful of times. The V gene is TRBV2, the J gene TRBJ1-4; 8 positions agree with TRBD1. The germline V gene encodes CDR1 SNHLY and CDR2 FYNNEI. Losses at the gene ends were 4 bases for V and 3 bases for J; bases not matched to a gene: 4. The CDR3 loop spans 15 amino acids. CDR3 protein: CASSVDRGPNEKLFF. The CDR3 DNA reads as TGTGCCAGCAGTGTCGACAGGGGCCCTAATGAAAAACTGTTTTTT.

The chain couples TRBV4-1 to TRBJ2-5; 10 bases are shared with TRBD2. Per the germline V gene, CDR1 is MGHRA and CDR2 is YSYEKL. V lost 1 base and J lost 2; bases outside the gene matches: 4. This CDR3 spans 16 amino acids. The chain's CDR3 is CASSQGGLAQQETQYF. CDR3 sequence (DNA): TGCGCCAGCAGCCAAGGGGGACTAGCGCAACAAGAGACCCAGTACTTC.

This chain connects TRBV5-1 to TRBJ2-5; TRBD1 is a possible D gene (5 bases). Germline V lookup: CDR1 SGHRS, CDR2 YFSETQ. The CDR3 totals 15 residues. V was shortened by 0 bases and J by 4 bases, with 13 bases between the two germline ends. For the CDR3, the DNA is TGCGCCAGCAGCTTGGTGGCAGGGCAGGGAGAGACCCAGTACTTC. Amino acid sequence: CASSLVAGQGETQYF.

The rearrangement uses TRBV6-5 and TRBJ1-2, with unresolved D. V was pared by 7 bases and J by 4 bases, with 13 bases between. CDR1 is MNHEY and CDR2 is SVGAGI in the germline V gene. The CDR3 covers 13 residues. CDR3 sequence reads: CASNRGFLYGYTF. The CDR3 DNA sequence: TGTGCCAGCAATCGGGGATTCCTCTATGGCTACACCTTC.

This chain uses TRBV20-1 with TRBJ1-4; tentatively, D is TRBD1 (6 bases). Trimming stripped 4 bases from V and 11 bases from J, with 11 bases between. Germline V lookup: CDR1 DFQATT, CDR2 SNEGSKA (reference sequence). This CDR3 spans 11 amino acids. The CDR3: CSAKGRGKLFF. The CDR3 nucleotides are TGCAGTGCTAAAGGGAGGGGGAAACTGTTTTTT.

This chain uses TRBV10-3 with TRBJ2-3; 14 positions match TRBD2. Germline V gene lookup returns CDR1 ENHRY and CDR2 SYGVKD. The J segment lost 5 bases and the V segment lost 6 bases, leaving 16 bases of the junction unmatched. The CDR3 runs 19 residues. The CDR3 protein is CAIRSGTSGRWVVGDTQYF. The CDR3 DNA reads as TGTGCCATCAGATCCGGGACTAGCGGGAGATGGGTCGTGGGAGATACGCAGTATTTT.

The J gene is TRBJ1-1, the V gene TRBV5-1; weak D call: TRBD1 (6 bases). In germline, CDR1 is SGHRS, CDR2 YFSETQ. V lost 5 bases to trimming and J lost 4 bases, with 18 bases between them. The CDR3 is 15 residues long. The CDR3, as DNA: TGCGCCAGCAGATACTACCCGGGACATTTCACTGAAGCTTTCTTT. Translating gives CASRYYPGHFTEAFF.

The chain is built from TRBV1 and TRBJ2-5; the D call of TRBD2 is as the table states it, not checked on the DNA. TRBV1 is deemed a pseudogene. The CDR3 runs to 17 residues. The CDR3 DNA reads as TGCACCAGCAGCCGTGCTAGCGGGGGGATATTGAAAGAGACCCAGTACTTC. Translated, it gives CTSSRASGGILKETQYF.

The rearrangement joins TRBV11-2 to TRBJ2-5; TRBD1 aligns across 8 bases. J was trimmed by 3 bases and V by 4 bases; bases with no gene match: 13. Germline V gene sequence: CDR1 SGHAT, CDR2 FQNNGV. This CDR3 contains 17 residues. The DNA for the CDR3 is TGTGCCAGCAGCTCCTTTCCCGGGACAGGAGAAAAAGAGACCCAGTACTTC. Amino acid sequence: CASSSFPGTGEKETQYF.

This chain connects TRBV27 to TRBJ1-1; D call uncertain. V was clipped by 1 base and J by 4 bases, with 13 bases between them. CDR1 MNHEY and CDR2 SMNVEV come from the germline V gene (reference sequence). The CDR3 consists of 15 residues. The CDR3 sequence is CASSLFLGPLTEAFF. For the CDR3, the DNA is TGTGCCAGCAGTTTATTCCTTGGGCCCCTCACTGAAGCTTTCTTT.

The gene calls are TRBV4-2 and TRBJ2-3; no reliable D call. Trimming cost V 1 base and J 7 bases, with 6 bases left between them. CDR1 LGHNA and CDR2 YNFKEQ come from the germline V gene. This CDR3 comprises 12 residues. The CDR3: CASSQVPYTQYF. In DNA form, the CDR3 reads TGTGCCAGCAGCCAAGTTCCGTATACGCAGTATTTT.

The chain links TRBV5-1 to TRBJ2-1; 9 bases agree with TRBD2. Germline assignment: CDR1 SGHRS and CDR2 YFSETQ. The CDR3 covers 16 residues. The J segment lost 0 bases and the V segment lost 5 bases, leaving 6 bases of the junction unmatched. This CDR3 reads CASSFSGSLSYNEQFF. Written as DNA, the CDR3 is TGCGCCAGCAGTTTTAGCGGGAGCCTCTCCTACAATGAGCAGTTCTTC.

J is TRBJ1-4 and V is TRBV27, with 7 bases matching TRBD1. J gave up 7 bases and V 5 bases, and 10 bases lay outside the gene matches. This CDR3 contains 15 residues. Germline V gives CDR1 MNHEY, CDR2 SMNVEV (reference sequence). CDR3 sequence: CASSLQGVGSEKLFF. The CDR3 nucleotides are TGTGCCAGCAGTCTCCAGGGGGTAGGGAGTGAAAAACTGTTTTTT.

This chain connects TRBV19 to TRBJ2-4; TRBD2 agrees at 13 bases. The germline CDR1 and CDR2 sequences are LNHDA and SQIVND (reference sequence). After removal of 3 bases from V and 8 bases from J, the junction contained 16 bases not matched to a gene. The CDR3 has 19 residues. This CDR3 reads CASSILHTTSGRVGYIQYF. CDR3 DNA sequence: TGTGCCAGTAGTATTCTTCACACTACTAGCGGGAGGGTGGGTTACATTCAGTACTTC.

This chain uses TRBV5-1 with TRBJ2-5; tentatively, D is TRBD2 (5 bases). CDR1 is SGHRS and CDR2 is YFSETQ in the germline V gene. The CDR3 covers 15 residues. The V gene lost 0 bases and the J gene lost 1 base, with 10 bases spanning the gap. CDR3 sequence reads: CASSLGSSAQETQYF. The DNA of the CDR3 is TGCGCCAGCAGCTTGGGTAGTAGCGCCCAAGAGACCCAGTACTTC. The whole variable domain, filled in from reference TRBV5-1 and TRBJ2-5, reads KAGVTQTPRYLIKTRGQQVTLSCSPISGHRSVSWYQQTPGQGLQFLFEYFSETQRNKGNFPGRFSGRQFSNSRSEMNVSTLELGDSALYLCASSLGSSAQETQYFGPGTRLLVL.

The chain is built from TRBV30 and TRBJ1-6, with D uncertain. CDR1 and CDR2 from the germline V gene are GTSNPN and SVGIG (reference sequence). Trimming took 4 bases from V and 0 from J, leaving 16 bases between them. CDR3 length: 17 amino acids. DNA of the CDR3: TGTGCCTGGAATCGGTTTCGCGAGAGCTCCTATAATTCACCCCTCCACTTT. It yields the protein CAWNRFRESSYNSPLHF.